The 23 T cell receptor beta chains in this list originate from one sample, sequenced in a study of cytomegalovirus exposure and HLA in healthy donors. It was with 60 Vbeta and 13 Jbeta primers that the PCR ran. Profiling relied on immunoSEQ multiplex PCR, and the TCRdb table lists in-frame clones only, not all of them. The sample consists of under 150,000 clones, under 85% of them appearing once. Sequencing used PBMCs. All receptors derive from a young man in good health and CMV-seronegative.

The genes are TRBV18 and TRBJ2-1; 9 bases match TRBD1. V was clipped by 5 bases and J by 7 bases; unmatched bases: 9. This CDR3 is 15 amino acids long. The germline gives CDR1 KGHSH, CDR2 LQKENI. This chain's CDR3 is CASSFPGQGGNEQFF. CDR3 in DNA: TGTGCCAGCTCATTTCCGGGACAGGGTGGGAATGAGCAGTTCTTC.

The chain recombines TRBV5-1 with TRBJ2-1; 7 bases match TRBD2. CDR1 and CDR2 (germline): SGHRS, YFSETQ. The CDR3 covers 15 residues. V trimming: 0 bases; J trimming: 7 bases; junction bases outside the gene matches: 7. In DNA form, the CDR3 reads TGCGCCAGCAGCTTGGAGGGGCGGGAGATTAATGAGCAGTTCTTC. The encoded protein is CASSLEGREINEQFF.

The chain recombines TRBV27 with TRBJ2-7; a possible D gene is TRBD1 (6 bases). V gave up 2 bases and J gave up 0 bases, with 11 bases separating them. Germline CDR1 is MNHEY and CDR2 is SMNVEV (reference sequence). This CDR3 is built from 15 residues. The CDR3: CASSLSGQSSYEQYF. DNA of the CDR3: TGTGCCAGCAGTTTAAGTGGACAGAGCTCCTACGAGCAGTACTTC.

The chain couples TRBV6-5 to TRBJ2-1; TRBD2 is a possible D gene (5 bases). The germline CDR1 and CDR2 sequences are MNHEY and SVGAGI. V lost 6 bases and J lost 5, with 14 bases in between. The CDR3 spans 14 residues. The CDR3 nucleotides read TGTGCCAGCAGCCCCGAGGGTCCGAACAATGAGCAGTTCTTC. This translates into CASSPEGPNNEQFF.

The rearrangement joins TRBV13 to TRBJ2-1; D is undetermined. CDR3 length: 13 residues. V lost 0 bases and J lost 7, with 7 bases in between. The germline V gene has CDR1 PRHDT and CDR2 FYEKMQ (reference sequence). CDR3 nucleotide sequence: TGTGCCAGCAGCTTAGGGGCCAGGAATGAGCAGTTCTTC. Translating it yields CASSLGARNEQFF.

V and J are TRBV18 and TRBJ1-3; D is unresolved. V lost 2 bases and J 8 bases, leaving 13 bases between the germline ends. The CDR3 runs 14 residues. Looked up from germline, CDR1 is KGHSH and CDR2 is LQKENI. The CDR3 sequence: CASSPAANADTIYF. The CDR3 nucleotides are TGTGCCAGCTCACCAGCAGCTAACGCGGACACCATATATTTT.

V and J are TRBV7-9 and TRBJ2-6; a possible D gene is TRBD2 (5 bases). V lost 8 bases, J lost 0 bases, and 11 bases lay in between. Germline values: CDR1 SEHNR, CDR2 FQNEAQ (reference sequence). The CDR3 spans 15 residues. The CDR3 here is CASPEGYSGANVLTF. CDR3 coding DNA: TGTGCCAGCCCTGAGGGTTACTCTGGGGCCAACGTCCTGACTTTC.

The chain has TRBV19 and TRBJ2-7; tentative D call: TRBD2 (6 bases). This CDR3 has 15 residues. In germline, CDR1 is LNHDA, CDR2 SQIVND (reference sequence). With 3 bases removed from V and 3 bases from J, the gap between germline ends came to 15 bases. CDR3 in amino acids: CASSISTTDYYEQYF. Written as DNA, the CDR3 is TGTGCCAGTAGTATTTCTACTACGGACTACTACGAGCAGTACTTC.

V usage is TRBV7-8 and J usage is TRBJ2-7; 7 nucleotides line up with TRBD1. This CDR3 has 17 residues. With V trimmed by 5 bases and J by 2 bases, 15 bases remained unmatched. Germline V gene data show CDR1 as SGHVS and CDR2 as FQNEAQ. The CDR3 DNA reads as TGTGCCAGCAGCGCCTACATAAGGACAGGCCAGACCTACGAGCAGTACTTC. Amino acid sequence: CASSAYIRTGQTYEQYF. The full variable domain, rest sourced from reference TRBV7-8 and TRBJ2-7, is GAGVSQSPRYKVAKRGQDVALRCDPISGHVSLFWYQQALGQGPEFLTYFQNEAQLDKSGLPSDRFFAERPEGSVSTLKIQRTQQEDSAVYLCASSAYIRTGQTYEQYFGPGTRLTVT.

About this clone itself: Other nucleotide sequences in the sample specify the same CDR3. The chain has TRBV4-1 and TRBJ1-3; D is ambiguous. The CDR3 totals 15 residues. The germline gives CDR1 MGHRA, CDR2 YSYEKL. V was cut by 0 bases and J by 4 bases, with 10 bases left in between. The CDR3 reads CASSQDPGSGNTIYF. The CDR3 DNA sequence: TGCGCCAGCAGCCAAGACCCCGGGTCGGGAAACACCATATATTTT.

This sequence joins TRBV18 and TRBJ1-5; TRBD1 aligns across 8 bases. The CDR3 sequence is 15 residues long. The J segment lost 0 bases and the V segment lost 5 bases, leaving 3 bases of the junction unmatched. The germline V gene encodes CDR1 KGHSH and CDR2 LQKENI. CDR3 residues: CASSTGGYSNQPQHF. Written as DNA, the CDR3 is TGTGCCAGCTCAACAGGGGGATATAGCAATCAGCCCCAGCATTTT.

This sequence joins TRBV9 and TRBJ2-5, with TRBD2 as a possible D gene (6 bases). The CDR3 extends over 14 amino acids. Germline V gene sequence: CDR1 SGDLS, CDR2 YYNGEE. V was shortened by 0 bases and J by 1 base, with 7 bases between the two germline ends. CDR3 region: CASSVGTIQETQYF. CDR3 nucleotides: TGTGCCAGCAGCGTAGGGACTATCCAAGAGACCCAGTACTTC.

Only one count was recorded for this clone. The genes are TRBV10-3 and TRBJ2-5; 9 positions match TRBD1. The junction had 16 bases not matched to a gene; V was cut back by 6 bases and J by 5 bases. The CDR3 is 17 residues long. CDR1 and CDR2 (germline): ENHRY, SYGVKD. In DNA, the CDR3 is TGTGCCATCAGGCCGGGACAGGGTAGGAGTTTTGGGGAGACCCAGTACTTC. The encoded protein is CAIRPGQGRSFGETQYF.

The V and J genes are TRBV4-2 and TRBJ1-4; 10 nucleotides align to TRBD1. After removal of 1 base from V and 7 bases from J, the junction contained 12 bases not matched to a gene. CDR1 LGHNA and CDR2 YNFKEQ come from the germline V gene. There are 18 residues in the CDR3. CDR3 loop: CASSQVGQGGPRGEKLFF. CDR3 in DNA: TGTGCCAGCAGCCAAGTAGGACAGGGGGGACCCCGTGGTGAAAAACTGTTTTTT.

The rearrangement joins TRBV5-1 to TRBJ1-1; TRBD1 agrees at 11 bases. CDR1 is SGHRS and CDR2 is YFSETQ in the germline V gene. The CDR3 extends over 15 amino acids. V dropped 3 bases and J dropped 5; count of bases not matched to a gene: 6. The CDR3 DNA is TGCGCCAGCAGCTGGACAGGGGGCGCAGAAACTGAAGCTTTCTTT. Translating gives CASSWTGGAETEAFF.

The chain has TRBV29-1 and TRBJ1-1; D may be TRBD1 (6 bases). The V end was cut by 4 bases, the J end by 5 bases, with 14 bases between. The germline gives CDR1 SQVTM, CDR2 ANQGSEA. The CDR3 runs 13 residues. The DNA of the CDR3 is TGCAGCGTTGTGAGGGCGGGGGCAACTGAAGCTTTCTTT. Its protein product is CSVVRAGATEAFF. The full variable domain, its missing parts supplied by reference TRBV29-1 and TRBJ1-1, is SAVISQKPSRDICQRGTSLTIQCQVDSQVTMMFWYRQQPGQSLTLIATANQGSEATYESGFVIDKFPISRPNLTFSTLTVSNMSPEDSSIYLCSVVRAGATEAFFGQGTRLTVV.

This rearrangement joins TRBV4-3 to TRBJ2-6; 9 nucleotides align to TRBD1. Germline assignment: CDR1 LGHNA and CDR2 YSLEER. The V and J ends lost 2 bases and 0 bases, in that order; junction bases with no gene match: 17. This CDR3 has 22 amino acids. This CDR3 is CASSQIIPGQGFSTSGANVLTF. In nucleotides, the CDR3 is TGCGCCAGCAGCCAAATAATACCGGGACAGGGTTTCTCAACCTCTGGGGCCAACGTCCTGACTTTC.

The V call is TRBV4-1, the J call TRBJ1-5, with D unclear. CDR1 is MGHRA and CDR2 is YSYEKL in the germline V gene. CDR3 size: 18 residues. Deletions cut 4 bases from V and 2 bases from J, with 21 bases between. Here the CDR3 DNA reads TGCGCCAGCAGCCCGGGGTCGGTGGATTTTCTAGGCAATCAGCCCCAGCATTTT. Translation: CASSPGSVDFLGNQPQHF.

This chain uses TRBV25-1 with TRBJ2-5, with a possible D match to TRBD1 (5 bases). CDR1 is MGHDK and CDR2 is SYGVNS in the germline V gene. The V end was cut by 3 bases, the J end by 1 base, with 9 bases between. The CDR3 consists of 14 residues. CDR3 sequence: CASSEFDSQETQYF. The CDR3 nucleotides read TGTGCCAGCAGTGAGTTTGACAGCCAAGAGACCCAGTACTTC.

The V call is TRBV4-3, the J call TRBJ2-7; 7 bases fit TRBD1. The CDR3 contains 18 residues. The trim removed 1 base at V and 1 base at J, leaving 13 bases unmatched. Germline V gives CDR1 LGHNA, CDR2 YSLEER. The CDR3 DNA reads as TGCGCCAGCAGCCAAGGGTCCCCCGGGACAGCCACGTCCTACGAGCAGTACTTC. Residues: CASSQGSPGTATSYEQYF.

This chain joins TRBV27 and TRBJ2-7; D perhaps matches TRBD1 (6 bases). Trimming stripped 6 bases from V and 2 bases from J, with 11 bases between. This CDR3 region has 13 residues. Germline V lookup: CDR1 MNHEY, CDR2 SMNVEV (reference sequence). Here the CDR3 DNA reads TGTGCCAGCAGACAGGGATTCCCCTACGAGCAGTACTTC. Its translation: CASRQGFPYEQYF.

This clone was counted only a few times. The V gene is TRBV4-2, the J gene TRBJ2-5; TRBD2 aligns across 7 bases. CDR3 length: 15 residues. V shed 0 bases and J 5 bases; nucleotides not matched to a gene: 6. Germline V CDR1 and CDR2: LGHNA, YNFKEQ. Here the CDR3 reads CASSQDQSGMETQYF. For the CDR3, the DNA is TGTGCCAGCAGCCAAGATCAGAGCGGGATGGAGACCCAGTACTTC.

This clone was found once. The chain joins TRBV6-5 to TRBJ2-5; 8 nucleotides line up with TRBD1. The trim removed 6 bases at V and 5 bases at J, leaving 8 bases unmatched. The CDR3 runs to 14 residues. From germline, CDR1 is MNHEY and CDR2 SVGAGI. CDR3 nucleotide sequence: TGTGCCAGCAGAAGGACAGGGAGTCGGGAGACCCAGTACTTC. Protein: CASRRTGSRETQYF.